The clone carrying this TCR beta chain was counted ten times or more. Germline-derived CDR1 and CDR2 are SGHAT and FQNNGV. Trimming removed 4 bases at V and 8 bases at J, with 14 bases between. CDR3 length equals 13 residues. Individual cDNA molecules carried attached unique molecular identifiers. MiXCR, applied by TCRdb to the 5' RACE reads, yields one record per CDR3 protein. There are about 97,000 distinct CDR3 sequences in the sample; roughly 9.6% occur only once, and around 4.7% lies in the top ten. These data are taken from a study of early T cells in non-severe SARS-CoV-2 infection. This chain links TRBV11-2 with TRBJ1-2; D might be TRBD1 (6 bases). Source: whole blood, taken at baseline. This TCR derives from an adult who was a healthcare worker with PCR-confirmed SARS-CoV-2 infection or an uninfected control (not recorded which). Written as DNA, the CDR3 is TGTGCCAGCAGCTATACAGGGATAGAGGGCTACACCTTC. Translating gives CASSYTGIEGYTF.